The clone carrying this T cell receptor (beta chain) was observed many times. Its antigen is unidentified. The data are from a study of T cells in Graves' hyperthyroidism and ophthalmopathy. Study outcomes and limitations: In the blood, most expanded thyroid clonotypes above 0.001 appeared as well.

Hyperthyroidism patients were newly diagnosed, had disease duration under 2 months, and were aged 18 to 65 years. Diagnosis rested on symptoms, serum thyroxine and TRAb, thyroid ultrasound, and orbital computed tomography. The CDR3 length is 14 residues. CDR1 is MDHEN and CDR2 is SYDVKM in the germline V gene. Between the trimmed V and J ends, which lost 6 bases and 7 bases, there was a span of 18 bases. It was RNA transcripts that yielded the amplified TCR beta CDR3 regions. HTBI primers were used for first-round RT-PCR of the TCR CDR3. TCRdb redid the calling of the multiplex PCR reads with MiXCR, one entry per CDR3 protein. The sample holds approximately 480,000 distinct CDR3 sequences, 20% to 25% seen once.

The V and J genes are TRBV28 and TRBJ1-2; the D gene is possibly TRBD1 (5 bases). The source of this sequence is a man between 18 and 35 years old with Graves' hyperthyroidism. Sequencing used blood. This CDR3 is CASSSGGAASGYTF. CDR3 DNA sequence: TGTGCCAGCAGCTCCGGTGGGGCCGCCTCTGGCTACACCTTC.